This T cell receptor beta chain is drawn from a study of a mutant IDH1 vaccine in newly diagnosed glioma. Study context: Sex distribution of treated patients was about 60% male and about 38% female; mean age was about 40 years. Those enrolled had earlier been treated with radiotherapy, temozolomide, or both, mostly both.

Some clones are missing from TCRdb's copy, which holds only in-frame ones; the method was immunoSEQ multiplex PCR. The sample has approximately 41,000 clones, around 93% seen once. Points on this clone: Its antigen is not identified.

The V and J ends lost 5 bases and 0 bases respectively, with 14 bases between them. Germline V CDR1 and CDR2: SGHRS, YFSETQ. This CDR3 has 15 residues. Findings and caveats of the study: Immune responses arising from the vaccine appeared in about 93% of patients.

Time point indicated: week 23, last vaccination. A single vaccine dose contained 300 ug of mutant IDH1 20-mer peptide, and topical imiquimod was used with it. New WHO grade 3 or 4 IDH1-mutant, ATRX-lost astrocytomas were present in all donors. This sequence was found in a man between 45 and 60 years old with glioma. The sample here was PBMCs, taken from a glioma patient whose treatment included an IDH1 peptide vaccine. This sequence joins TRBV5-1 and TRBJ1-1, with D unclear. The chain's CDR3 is CASSAEGRLNTEAFF. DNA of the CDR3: TGCGCCAGCAGTGCAGAGGGCAGATTGAACACTGAAGCTTTCTTT.